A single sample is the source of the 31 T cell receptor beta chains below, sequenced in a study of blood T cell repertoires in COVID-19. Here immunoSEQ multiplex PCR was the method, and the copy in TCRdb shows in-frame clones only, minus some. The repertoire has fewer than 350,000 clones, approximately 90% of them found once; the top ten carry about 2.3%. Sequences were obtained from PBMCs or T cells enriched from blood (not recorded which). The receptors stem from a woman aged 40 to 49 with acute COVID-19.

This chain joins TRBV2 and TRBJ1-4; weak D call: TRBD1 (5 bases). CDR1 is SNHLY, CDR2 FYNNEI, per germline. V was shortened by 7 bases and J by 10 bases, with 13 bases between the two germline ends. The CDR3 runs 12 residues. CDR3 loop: CASNQGGSKLFF. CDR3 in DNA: TGTGCCAGCAATCAGGGAGGATCAAAACTGTTTTTT.

This CDR3 reads CASSQDWGGGAADTQYF. The CDR3 DNA sequence: TGCGCCAGCAGCCAAGACTGGGGCGGGGGGGCGGCAGATACGCAGTATTTT. The chain employs TRBV4-1 and TRBJ2-3; 9 bases match TRBD2. Germline V gene lookup returns CDR1 MGHRA and CDR2 YSYEKL. This CDR3 region has 17 residues. V shed 0 bases, J shed 4 bases, and the junction held 8 bases outside the gene matches.

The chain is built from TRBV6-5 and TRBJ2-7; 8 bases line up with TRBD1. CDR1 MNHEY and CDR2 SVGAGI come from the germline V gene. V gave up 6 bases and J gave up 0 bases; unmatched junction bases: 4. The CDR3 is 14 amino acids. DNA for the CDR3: TGTGCCAGCAGCCCAGACAGGGGCTCCTACGAGCAGTACTTC. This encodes CASSPDRGSYEQYF.

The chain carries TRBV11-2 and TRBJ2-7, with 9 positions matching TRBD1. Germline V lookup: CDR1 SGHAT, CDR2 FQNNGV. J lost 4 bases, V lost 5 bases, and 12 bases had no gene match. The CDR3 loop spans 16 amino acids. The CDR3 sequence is CASSTTPGQGAYEQYF. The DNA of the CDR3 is TGTGCCAGCAGCACTACGCCGGGACAGGGAGCGTACGAGCAGTACTTC.

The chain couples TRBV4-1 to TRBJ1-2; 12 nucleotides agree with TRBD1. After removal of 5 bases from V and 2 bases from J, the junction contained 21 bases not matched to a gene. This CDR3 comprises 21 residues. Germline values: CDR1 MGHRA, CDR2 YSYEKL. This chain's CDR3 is CASSFKTKTGTGGAPNYGYTF. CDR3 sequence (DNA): TGCGCCAGCAGCTTTAAGACGAAAACCGGGACAGGGGGCGCGCCGAACTATGGCTACACCTTC.

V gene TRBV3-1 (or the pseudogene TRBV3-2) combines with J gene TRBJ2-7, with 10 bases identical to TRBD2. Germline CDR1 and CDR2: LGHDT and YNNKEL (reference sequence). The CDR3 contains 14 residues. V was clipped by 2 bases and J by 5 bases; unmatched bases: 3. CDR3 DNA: TGTGCCAGCAGCCAACTAGCGGGGGACAACGAGCAGTACTTC. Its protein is CASSQLAGDNEQYF.

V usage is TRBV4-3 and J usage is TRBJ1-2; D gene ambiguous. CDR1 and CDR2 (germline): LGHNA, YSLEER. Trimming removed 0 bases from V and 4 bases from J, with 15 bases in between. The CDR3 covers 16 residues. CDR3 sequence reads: CASSQDGSGASYGYTF. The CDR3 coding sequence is TGCGCCAGCAGCCAAGATGGTTCCGGAGCAAGCTATGGCTACACCTTC.

The CDR3 sequence is CAWTGSLAKNIQYF. CDR3 DNA: TGTGCCTGGACAGGGTCCTTAGCCAAAAACATTCAGTACTTC. The chain recombines TRBV30 with TRBJ2-4; tentative D call: TRBD1 (5 bases). CDR3 size: 14 residues. CDR1 and CDR2 (germline): GTSNPN, SVGIG (reference sequence). V dropped 4 bases and J dropped 0 bases, with 10 bases sitting between them.

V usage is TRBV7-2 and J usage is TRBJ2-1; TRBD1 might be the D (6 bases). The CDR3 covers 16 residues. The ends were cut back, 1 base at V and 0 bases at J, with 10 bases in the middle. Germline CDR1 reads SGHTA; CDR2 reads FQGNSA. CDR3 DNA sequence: TGTGCCAGCAGCTTAGTGGGGGCAAGCTCCTACAATGAGCAGTTCTTC. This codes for CASSLVGASSYNEQFF.

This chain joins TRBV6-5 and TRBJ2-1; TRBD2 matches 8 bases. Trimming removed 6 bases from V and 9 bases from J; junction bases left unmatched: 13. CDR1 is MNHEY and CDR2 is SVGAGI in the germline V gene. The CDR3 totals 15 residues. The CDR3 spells CASSAGSGREGEQFF. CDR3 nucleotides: TGTGCCAGCAGCGCGGGGAGCGGGAGAGAGGGTGAGCAGTTCTTC.

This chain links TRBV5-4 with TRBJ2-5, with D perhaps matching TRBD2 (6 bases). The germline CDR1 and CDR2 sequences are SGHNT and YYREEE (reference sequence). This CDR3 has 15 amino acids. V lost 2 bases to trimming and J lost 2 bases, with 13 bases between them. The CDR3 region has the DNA TGTGCCAGCAGCTTCCTCGGGGGTCATCAAGAGACCCAGTACTTC. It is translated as CASSFLGGHQETQYF.

The DNA for the CDR3 is TGTGCCAGCGACCCCGGGACAGGGAGCGTCAATGAGCAGTTCTTC. Translation: CASDPGTGSVNEQFF. The V and J genes are TRBV27 and TRBJ2-1, with 9 bases aligning to TRBD1. V dropped 8 bases and J dropped 6; count of bases not matched to a gene: 11. Germline CDR1 reads MNHEY; CDR2 reads SMNVEV (reference sequence). This CDR3 is 15 amino acids long.

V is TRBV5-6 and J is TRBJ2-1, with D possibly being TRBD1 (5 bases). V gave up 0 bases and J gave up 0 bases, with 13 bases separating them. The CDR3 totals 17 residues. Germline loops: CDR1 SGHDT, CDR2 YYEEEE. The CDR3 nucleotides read TGTGCCAGCAGCTTGGCCCAGGGTTGGGGCTCCTACAATGAGCAGTTCTTC. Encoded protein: CASSLAQGWGSYNEQFF.

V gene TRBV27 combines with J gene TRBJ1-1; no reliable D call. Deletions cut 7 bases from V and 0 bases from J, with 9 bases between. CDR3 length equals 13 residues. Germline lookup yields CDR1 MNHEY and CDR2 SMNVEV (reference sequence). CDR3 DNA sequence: TGTGCCAGCATTTCACGGTTGAACACTGAAGCTTTCTTT. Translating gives CASISRLNTEAFF.

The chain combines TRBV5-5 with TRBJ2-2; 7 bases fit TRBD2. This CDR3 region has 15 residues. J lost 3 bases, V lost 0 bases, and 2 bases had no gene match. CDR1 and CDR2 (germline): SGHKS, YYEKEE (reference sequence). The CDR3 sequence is CASSLVTSDTGELFF. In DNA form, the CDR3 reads TGTGCCAGCAGCTTGGTAACTAGCGACACCGGGGAGCTGTTTTTT.

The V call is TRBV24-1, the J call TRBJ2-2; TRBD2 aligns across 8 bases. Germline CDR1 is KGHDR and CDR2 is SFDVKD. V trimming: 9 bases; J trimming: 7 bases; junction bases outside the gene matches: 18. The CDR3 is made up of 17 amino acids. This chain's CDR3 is CATPTPGGPFLSGELFF. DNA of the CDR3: TGTGCCACCCCCACCCCGGGAGGGCCGTTCTTGAGCGGGGAGCTGTTTTTT.

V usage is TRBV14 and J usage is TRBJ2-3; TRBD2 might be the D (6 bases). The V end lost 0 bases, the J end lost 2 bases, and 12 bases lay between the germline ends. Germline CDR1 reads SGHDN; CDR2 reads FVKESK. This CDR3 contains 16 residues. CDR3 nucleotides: TGTGCCAGCAGCCAAGATGGAGGGACCTACACAGATACGCAGTATTTT. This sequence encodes CASSQDGGTYTDTQYF.

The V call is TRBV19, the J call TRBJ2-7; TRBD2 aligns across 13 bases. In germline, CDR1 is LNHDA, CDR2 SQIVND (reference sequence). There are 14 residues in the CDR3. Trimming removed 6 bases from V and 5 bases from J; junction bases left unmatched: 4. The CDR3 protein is CASRTSGGADEQYF. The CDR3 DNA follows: TGTGCCAGTAGAACTAGCGGGGGGGCCGACGAGCAGTACTTC. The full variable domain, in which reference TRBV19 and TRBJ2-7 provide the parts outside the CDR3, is DGGITQSPKYLFRKEGQNVTLSCEQNLNHDAMYWYRQDPGQGLRLIYYSQIVNDFQKGDIAEGYSVSREKKESFPLTVTSAQKNPTAFYLCASRTSGGADEQYFGPGTRLTVT.

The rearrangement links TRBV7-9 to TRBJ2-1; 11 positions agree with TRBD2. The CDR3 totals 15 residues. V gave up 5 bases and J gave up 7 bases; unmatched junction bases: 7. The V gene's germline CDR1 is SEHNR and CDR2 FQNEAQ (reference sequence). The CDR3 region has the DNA TGTGCCAGCAGCCCATTAGCGGGAGGGCCTAATGAGCAGTTCTTC. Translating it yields CASSPLAGGPNEQFF.

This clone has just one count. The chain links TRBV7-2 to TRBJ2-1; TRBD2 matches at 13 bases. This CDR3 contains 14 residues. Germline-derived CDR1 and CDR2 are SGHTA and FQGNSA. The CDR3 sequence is CATRLAGGWNEQFF. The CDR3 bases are TGTGCTACCAGACTAGCGGGAGGTTGGAATGAGCAGTTCTTC.

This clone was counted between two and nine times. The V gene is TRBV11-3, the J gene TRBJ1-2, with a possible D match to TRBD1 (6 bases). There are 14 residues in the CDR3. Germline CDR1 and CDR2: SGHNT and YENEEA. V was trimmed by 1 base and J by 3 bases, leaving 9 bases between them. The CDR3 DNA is TGTGCCAGCAGCTTAGTGGGGGCAGACTATGGCTACACCTTC. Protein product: CASSLVGADYGYTF.

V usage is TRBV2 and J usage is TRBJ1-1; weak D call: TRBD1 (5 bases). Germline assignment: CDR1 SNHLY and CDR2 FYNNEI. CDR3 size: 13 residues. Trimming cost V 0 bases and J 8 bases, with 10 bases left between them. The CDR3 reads CASSEARRGEAFF. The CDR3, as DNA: TGTGCCAGCAGTGAAGCGCGGAGGGGAGAAGCTTTCTTT.

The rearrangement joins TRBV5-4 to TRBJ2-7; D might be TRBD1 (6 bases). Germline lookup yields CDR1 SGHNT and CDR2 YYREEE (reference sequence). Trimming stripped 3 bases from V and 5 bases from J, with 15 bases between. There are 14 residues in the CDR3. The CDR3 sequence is CASSSSGVRDEQYF. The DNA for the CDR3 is TGTGCCAGCAGCTCATCAGGGGTCCGGGACGAGCAGTACTTC.

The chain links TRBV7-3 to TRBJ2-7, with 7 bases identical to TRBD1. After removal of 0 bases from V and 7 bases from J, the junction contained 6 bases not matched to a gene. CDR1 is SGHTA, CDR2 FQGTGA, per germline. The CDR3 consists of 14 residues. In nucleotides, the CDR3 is TGTGCCAGCAGCTTAACGTTAGGGGGCGCGGAGCAGTACTTC. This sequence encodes CASSLTLGGAEQYF.

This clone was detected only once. CDR3 nucleotide sequence: TGTGCCAGCAGCCGCGCACTTAGCTCCTACGAGCAGTACTTC. Translation gives CASSRALSSYEQYF. The genes are TRBV11-2 and TRBJ2-7; D unresolved. Germline CDR1 reads SGHAT; CDR2 reads FQNNGV. The CDR3 runs 14 residues. V was shortened by 5 bases and J by 0 bases, with 11 bases between the two germline ends.

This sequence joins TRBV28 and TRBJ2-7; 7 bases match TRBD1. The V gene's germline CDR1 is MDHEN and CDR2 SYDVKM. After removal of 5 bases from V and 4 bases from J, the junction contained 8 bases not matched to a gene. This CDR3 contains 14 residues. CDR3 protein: CASSRGDREYEQYF. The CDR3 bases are TGTGCCAGCAGTAGAGGAGACAGGGAATACGAGCAGTACTTC.

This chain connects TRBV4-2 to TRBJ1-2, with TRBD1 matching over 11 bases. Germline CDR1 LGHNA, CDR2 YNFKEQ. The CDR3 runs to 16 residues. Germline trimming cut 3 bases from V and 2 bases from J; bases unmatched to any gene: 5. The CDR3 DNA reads TGTGCCAGCAGCCAGACCCGGGACAGGGGGAACTATGGCTACACCTTC. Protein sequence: CASSQTRDRGNYGYTF.

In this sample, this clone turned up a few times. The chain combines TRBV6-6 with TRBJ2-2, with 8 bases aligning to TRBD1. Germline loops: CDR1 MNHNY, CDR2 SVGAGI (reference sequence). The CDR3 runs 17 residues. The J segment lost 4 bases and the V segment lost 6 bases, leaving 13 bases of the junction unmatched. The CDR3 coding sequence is TGTGCCAGCAGCCGAACGGCAGGGGGCAGTGGCACCGGGGAGCTGTTTTTT. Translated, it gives CASSRTAGGSGTGELFF.

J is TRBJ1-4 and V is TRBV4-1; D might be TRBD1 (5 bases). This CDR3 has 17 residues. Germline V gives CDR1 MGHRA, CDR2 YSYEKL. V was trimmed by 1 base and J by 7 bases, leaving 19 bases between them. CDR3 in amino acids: CASSQVGSRGMGEKLFF. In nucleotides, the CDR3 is TGCGCCAGCAGCCAAGTTGGCAGTAGGGGCATGGGTGAAAAACTGTTTTTT.

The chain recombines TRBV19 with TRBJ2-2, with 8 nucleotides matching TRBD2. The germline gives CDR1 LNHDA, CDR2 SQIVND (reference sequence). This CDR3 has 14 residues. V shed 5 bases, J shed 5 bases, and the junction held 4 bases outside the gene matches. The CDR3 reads CASSLGLGTGELFF. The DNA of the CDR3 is TGTGCCAGTAGTTTGGGACTAGGAACCGGGGAGCTGTTTTTT.

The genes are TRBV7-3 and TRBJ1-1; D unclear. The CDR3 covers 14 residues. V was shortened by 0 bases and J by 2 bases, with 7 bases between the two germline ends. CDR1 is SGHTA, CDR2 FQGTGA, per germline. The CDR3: CASSLTGANTEAFF. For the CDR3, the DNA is TGTGCCAGCAGCTTAACAGGAGCTAACACTGAAGCTTTCTTT.